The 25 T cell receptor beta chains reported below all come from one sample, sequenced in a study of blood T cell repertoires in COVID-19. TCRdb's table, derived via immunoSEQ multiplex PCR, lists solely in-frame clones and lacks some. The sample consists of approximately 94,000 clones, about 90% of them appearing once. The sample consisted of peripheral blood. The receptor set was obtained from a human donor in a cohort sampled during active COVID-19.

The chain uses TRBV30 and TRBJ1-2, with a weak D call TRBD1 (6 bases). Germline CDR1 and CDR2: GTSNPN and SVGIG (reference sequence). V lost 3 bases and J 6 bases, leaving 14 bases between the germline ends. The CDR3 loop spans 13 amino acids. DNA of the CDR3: TGTGCCTGGAGCGTGTCCCCAGGGGATGGCTACACCTTC. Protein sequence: CAWSVSPGDGYTF.

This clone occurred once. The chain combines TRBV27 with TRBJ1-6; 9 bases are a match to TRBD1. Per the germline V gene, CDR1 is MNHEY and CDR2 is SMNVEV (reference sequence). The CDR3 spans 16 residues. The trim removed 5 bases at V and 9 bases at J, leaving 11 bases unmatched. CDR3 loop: CASSPLDRGSGSPLHF. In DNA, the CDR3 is TGTGCCAGCAGTCCACTGGACAGGGGAAGTGGTTCACCCCTCCACTTT.

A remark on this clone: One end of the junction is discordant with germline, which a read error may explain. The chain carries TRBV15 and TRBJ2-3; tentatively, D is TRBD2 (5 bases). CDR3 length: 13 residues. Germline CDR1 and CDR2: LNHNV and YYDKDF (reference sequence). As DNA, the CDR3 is TGTGCCACCAGCACGCCCGGGATACCCCCGAGGATTTTT. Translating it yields CATSTPGIPPRIF.

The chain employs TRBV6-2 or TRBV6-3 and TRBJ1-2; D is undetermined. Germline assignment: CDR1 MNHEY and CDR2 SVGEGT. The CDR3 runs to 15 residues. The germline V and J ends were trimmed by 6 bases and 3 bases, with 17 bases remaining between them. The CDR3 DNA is TGTGCCAGCAGCCTAGACCAGACTATCTACTATGGCTACACCTTC. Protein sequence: CASSLDQTIYYGYTF.

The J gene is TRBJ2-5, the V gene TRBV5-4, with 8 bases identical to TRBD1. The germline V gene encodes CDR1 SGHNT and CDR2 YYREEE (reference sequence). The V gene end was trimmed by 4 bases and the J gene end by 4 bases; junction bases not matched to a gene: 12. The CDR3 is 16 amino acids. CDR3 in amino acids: CASSRGQGSSLETQYF. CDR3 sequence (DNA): TGTGCCAGCAGCCGAGGACAGGGATCCTCTCTAGAGACCCAGTACTTC.

The CDR3 nucleotides are TGTGCCAGCAGCTTGGCTCAGGGGGCTGGTAATGAGCAGTTCTTC. Translation: CASSLAQGAGNEQFF. J is TRBJ2-1 and V is TRBV5-8; 8 positions agree with TRBD1. Germline values: CDR1 SGHTS, CDR2 YDEGEE. Trimming cost V 0 bases and J 7 bases; bases outside gene matches: 6. CDR3 size: 15 residues.

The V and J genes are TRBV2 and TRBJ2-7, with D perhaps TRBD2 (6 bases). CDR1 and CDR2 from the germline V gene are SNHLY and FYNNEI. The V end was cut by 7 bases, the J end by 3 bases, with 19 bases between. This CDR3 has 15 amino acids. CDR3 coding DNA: TGTGCCAGCATAGCTAGGAGGGGAGGCATCTACGAGCAGTACTTC. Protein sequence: CASIARRGGIYEQYF. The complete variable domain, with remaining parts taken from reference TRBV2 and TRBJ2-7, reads EPEVTQTPSHQVTQMGQEVILRCVPISNHLYFYWYRQILGQKVEFLVSFYNNEISEKSEIFDDQFSVERPDGSNFTLKIRSTKLEDSAMYFCASIARRGGIYEQYFGPGTRLTVT.

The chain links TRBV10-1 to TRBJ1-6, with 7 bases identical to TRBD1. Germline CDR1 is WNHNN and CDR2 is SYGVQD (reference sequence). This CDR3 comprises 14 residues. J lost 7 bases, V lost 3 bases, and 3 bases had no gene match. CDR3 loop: CASSEQGRNSPLHF. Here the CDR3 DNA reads TGCGCCAGCAGTGAACAGGGGAGGAATTCACCCCTCCACTTT.

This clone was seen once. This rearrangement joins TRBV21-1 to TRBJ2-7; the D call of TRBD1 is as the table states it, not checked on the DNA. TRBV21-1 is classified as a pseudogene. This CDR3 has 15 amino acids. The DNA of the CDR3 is TGTGCCAGCAGCGCCCGGACAGATAGCTCCTACGAGCAGTACTTC. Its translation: CASSARTDSSYEQYF.

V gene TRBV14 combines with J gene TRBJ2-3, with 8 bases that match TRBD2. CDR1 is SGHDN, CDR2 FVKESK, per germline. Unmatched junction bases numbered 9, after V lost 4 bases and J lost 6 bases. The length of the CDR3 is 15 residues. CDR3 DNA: TGTGCCAGCAGCCCAACCGGGACTAGGGGCGATACGCAGTATTTT. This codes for CASSPTGTRGDTQYF.

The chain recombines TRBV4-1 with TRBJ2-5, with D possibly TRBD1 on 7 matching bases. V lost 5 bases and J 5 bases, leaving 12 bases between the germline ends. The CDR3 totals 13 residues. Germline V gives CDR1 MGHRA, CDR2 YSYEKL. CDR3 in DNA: TGCGCCAGCAGCTACAGGGGAGGTGAGACCCAGTACTTC. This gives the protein CASSYRGGETQYF.

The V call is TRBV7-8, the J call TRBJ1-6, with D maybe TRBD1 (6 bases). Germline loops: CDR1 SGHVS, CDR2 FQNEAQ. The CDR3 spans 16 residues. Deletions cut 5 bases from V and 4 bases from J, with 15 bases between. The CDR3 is CASSPYRVLYNSPLHF. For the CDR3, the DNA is TGTGCCAGCAGCCCTTACAGGGTCCTTTATAATTCACCCCTCCACTTT.

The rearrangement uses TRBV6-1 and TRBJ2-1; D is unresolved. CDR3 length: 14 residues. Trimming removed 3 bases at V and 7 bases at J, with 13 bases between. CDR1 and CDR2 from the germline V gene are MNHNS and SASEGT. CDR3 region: CASSDRRHLNEQFF. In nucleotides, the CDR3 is TGTGCCAGCAGTGACCGACGACATCTAAATGAGCAGTTCTTC.

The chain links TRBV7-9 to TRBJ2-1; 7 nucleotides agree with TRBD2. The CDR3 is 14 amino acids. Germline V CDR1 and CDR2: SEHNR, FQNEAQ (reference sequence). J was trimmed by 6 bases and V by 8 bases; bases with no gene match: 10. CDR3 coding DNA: TGTGCCAGCTACGAACGGCTAGCGGCCAATGAGCAGTTCTTC. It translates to CASYERLAANEQFF. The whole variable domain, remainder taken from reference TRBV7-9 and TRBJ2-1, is DTGVSQNPRHKITKRGQNVTFRCDPISEHNRLYWYRQTLGQGPEFLTYFQNEAQLEKSRLLSDRFSAERPKGSFSTLEIQRTEQGDSAMYLCASYERLAANEQFFGPGTRLTVL.

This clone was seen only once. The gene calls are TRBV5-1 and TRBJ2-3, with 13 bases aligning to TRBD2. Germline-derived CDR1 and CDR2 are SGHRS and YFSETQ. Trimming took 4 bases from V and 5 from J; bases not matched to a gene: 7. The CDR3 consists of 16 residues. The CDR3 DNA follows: TGCGCCAGCAGCCCGCGGACTAGCGGGAGCGGAGATACGCAGTATTTT. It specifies CASSPRTSGSGDTQYF.

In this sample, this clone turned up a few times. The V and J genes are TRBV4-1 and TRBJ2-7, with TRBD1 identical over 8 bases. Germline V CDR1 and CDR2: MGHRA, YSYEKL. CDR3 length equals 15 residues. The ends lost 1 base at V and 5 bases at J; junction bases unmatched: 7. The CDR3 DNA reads TGCGCCAGCAGCCAAGTAGGACAGGGAGAGAACGAGCAGTACTTC. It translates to CASSQVGQGENEQYF.

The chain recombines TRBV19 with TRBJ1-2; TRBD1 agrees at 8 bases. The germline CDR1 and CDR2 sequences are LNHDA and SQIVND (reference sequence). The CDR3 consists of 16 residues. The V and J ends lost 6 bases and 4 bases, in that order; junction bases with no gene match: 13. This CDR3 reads CASSRAQGAQGYGYTF. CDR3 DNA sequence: TGTGCCAGTAGCCGCGCTCAGGGGGCGCAGGGCTATGGCTACACCTTC. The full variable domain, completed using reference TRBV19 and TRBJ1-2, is DGGITQSPKYLFRKEGQNVTLSCEQNLNHDAMYWYRQDPGQGLRLIYYSQIVNDFQKGDIAEGYSVSREKKESFPLTVTSAQKNPTAFYLCASSRAQGAQGYGYTFGSGTRLTVV.

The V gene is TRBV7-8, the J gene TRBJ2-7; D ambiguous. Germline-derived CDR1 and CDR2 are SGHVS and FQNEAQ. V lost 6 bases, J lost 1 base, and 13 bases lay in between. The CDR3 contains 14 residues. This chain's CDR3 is CASRTGWVSYEQYF. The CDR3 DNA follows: TGTGCCAGCAGGACTGGATGGGTATCCTACGAGCAGTACTTC.

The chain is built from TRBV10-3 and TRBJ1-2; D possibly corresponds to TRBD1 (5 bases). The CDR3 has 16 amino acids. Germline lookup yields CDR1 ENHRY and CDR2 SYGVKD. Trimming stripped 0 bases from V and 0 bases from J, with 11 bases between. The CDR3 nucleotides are TGTGCCATCAGTGAGTCTCAGGGTTCATCTAACTATGGCTACACCTTC. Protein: CAISESQGSSNYGYTF.

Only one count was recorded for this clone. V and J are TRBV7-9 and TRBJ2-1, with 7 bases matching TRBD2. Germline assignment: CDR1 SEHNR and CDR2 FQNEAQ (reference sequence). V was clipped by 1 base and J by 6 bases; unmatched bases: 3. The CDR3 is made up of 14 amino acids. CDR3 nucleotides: TGTGCCAGCAGCTTAGGGGACTACCGCAATGAGCAGTTCTTC. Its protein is CASSLGDYRNEQFF.

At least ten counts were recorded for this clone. CDR3 sequence reads: CASSQEQGNTIYF. The CDR3 DNA follows: TGTGCCAGCAGCCAAGAGCAGGGAAACACCATATATTTT. The rearrangement uses TRBV4-2 and TRBJ1-3; no reliable D call. Trimming stripped 0 bases from V and 4 bases from J, with 4 bases between. This CDR3 comprises 13 residues. Germline CDR1 and CDR2: LGHNA and YNFKEQ.

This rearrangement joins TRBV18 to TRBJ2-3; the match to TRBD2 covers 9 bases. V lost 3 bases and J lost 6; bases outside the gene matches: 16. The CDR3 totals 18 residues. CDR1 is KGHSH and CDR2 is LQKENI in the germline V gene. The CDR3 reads CASSPPPGGGLASDTQYF. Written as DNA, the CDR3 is TGTGCCAGCTCACCCCCCCCCGGGGGGGGACTAGCTTCCGATACGCAGTATTTT.

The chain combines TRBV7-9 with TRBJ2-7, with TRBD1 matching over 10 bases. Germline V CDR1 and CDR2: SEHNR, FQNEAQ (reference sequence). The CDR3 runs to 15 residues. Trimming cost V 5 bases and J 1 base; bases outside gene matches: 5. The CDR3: CASSPWDRGSYEQYF. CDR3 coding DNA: TGTGCCAGCAGCCCCTGGGACAGGGGATCCTACGAGCAGTACTTC. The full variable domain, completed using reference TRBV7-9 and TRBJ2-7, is DTGVSQNPRHKITKRGQNVTFRCDPISEHNRLYWYRQTLGQGPEFLTYFQNEAQLEKSRLLSDRFSAERPKGSFSTLEIQRTEQGDSAMYLCASSPWDRGSYEQYFGPGTRLTVT.

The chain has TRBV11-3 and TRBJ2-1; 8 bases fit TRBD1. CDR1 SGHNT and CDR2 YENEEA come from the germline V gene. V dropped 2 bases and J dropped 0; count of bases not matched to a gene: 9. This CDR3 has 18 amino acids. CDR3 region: CASSLTRTGSSSYNEQFF. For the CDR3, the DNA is TGTGCCAGCAGCTTAACTCGGACAGGGTCAAGCTCCTACAATGAGCAGTTCTTC.

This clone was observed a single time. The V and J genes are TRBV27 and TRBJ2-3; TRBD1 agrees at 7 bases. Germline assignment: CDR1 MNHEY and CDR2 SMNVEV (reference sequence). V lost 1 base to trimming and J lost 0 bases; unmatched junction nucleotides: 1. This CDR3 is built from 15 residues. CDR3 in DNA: TGTGCCAGCAGTTTATGGGACAGCAGCACAGATACGCAGTATTTT. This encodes CASSLWDSSTDTQYF.